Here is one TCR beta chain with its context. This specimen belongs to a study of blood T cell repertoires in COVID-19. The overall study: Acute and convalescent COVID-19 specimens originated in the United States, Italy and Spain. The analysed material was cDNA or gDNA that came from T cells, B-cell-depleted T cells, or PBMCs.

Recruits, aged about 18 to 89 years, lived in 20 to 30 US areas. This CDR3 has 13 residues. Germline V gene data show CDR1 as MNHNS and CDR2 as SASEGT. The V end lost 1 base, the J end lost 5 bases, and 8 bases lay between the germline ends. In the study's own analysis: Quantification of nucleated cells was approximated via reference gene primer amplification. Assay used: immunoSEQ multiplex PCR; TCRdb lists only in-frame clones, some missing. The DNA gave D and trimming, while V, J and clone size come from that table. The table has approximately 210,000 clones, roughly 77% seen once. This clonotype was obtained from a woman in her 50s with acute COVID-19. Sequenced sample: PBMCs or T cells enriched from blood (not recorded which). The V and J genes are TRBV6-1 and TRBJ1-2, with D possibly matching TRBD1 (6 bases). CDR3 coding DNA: TGTGCCAGCAGTGAAGTAGGACAGTATGGCTACACCTTC. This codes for CASSEVGQYGYTF.